The rows below give T cell receptor beta chains drawn from one sample of a study of blood T cells in healthy people across ages. TCRdb redid the calling of the 5' RACE reads with MiXCR, one entry per CDR3 protein. The sample shows over 950,000 distinct CDR3 sequences, approximately 38% of them seen only once. Sequenced material: blood. These receptors were obtained from a man aged 18 to 29 in good health. Both conserved end residues are part of each CDR3. A D gene is named only where the DNA matches it firmly. Where a row states a size, it is once, few, many or the class of an expanded clone; other rows omit it.

J gene	V gene	D gene	clone size	CDR3 length	CDR3 protein	CDR3 DNA
TRBJ1-1	TRBV12-3/TRBV12-4	-	-	14	CASTAGLWDTEAFF	TGTGCCAGCACGGCGGGGCTTTGGGACACTGAAGCTTTCTTT
TRBJ2-7	TRBV2	TRBD2	-	14	CASRGLADYNEQYF	TGTGCCAGCAGGGGACTAGCGGATTACAATGAGCAGTACTTC
TRBJ2-5	TRBV20-1	TRBD1	-	14	CSASGTGSMYEQYF	TGCAGTGCTTCCGGGACAGGGTCGATGTATGAGCAGTACTTC
TRBJ2-3	TRBV27	-	-	16	CASSLYEAFGTDTQYF	TGTGCCAGCAGTTTATATGAGGCCTTTGGCACAGATACGCAGTATTTT
TRBJ1-2	TRBV5-6	-	-	12	CASIFRVDGYTF	TGTGCCAGCATTTTCCGGGTGGATGGCTACACCTTC
TRBJ2-1	TRBV2	-	-	13	CASRVDRENEQFF	TGTGCCAGCAGAGTCGACAGAGAAAATGAGCAGTTCTTC
TRBJ2-1	TRBV9	-	-	15	CASSVDIVSYNEQFF	TGTGCCAGCAGCGTAGATATCGTCTCCTACAATGAGCAGTTCTTC
TRBJ2-7	TRBV20-1	TRBD1	-	12	CSAMGQGCEQYF	TGCAGTGCTATGGGACAGGGGTGCGAGCAGTACTTC
TRBJ2-1	TRBV6-5	-	few	15	CASSHPDSHGHEQFF	TGTGCCAGCAGTCATCCGGACTCGCACGGTCATGAGCAGTTCTTC
TRBJ2-4	TRBV7-9	-	-	13	CASSLAVGDIQYF	TGTGCCAGCAGCTTAGCGGTCGGGGACATTCAGTACTTC
TRBJ2-1	TRBV5-1	-	once	14	CASSFGLLENEQFF	TGCGCCAGCAGCTTCGGTCTTTTAGAGAATGAGCAGTTCTTC
TRBJ1-5	TRBV3-1	-	-	15	CASSQDSTGGQPQHF	TGTGCCAGCAGCCAAGATTCTACGGGGGGTCAGCCCCAGCATTTT
TRBJ1-1	TRBV29-1	TRBD1	-	13	CSAGQGPNTEAFF	TGCAGCGCCGGACAGGGTCCAAACACTGAAGCTTTCTTT
TRBJ1-1	TRBV20-1	-	few	10	CSASDTEAFF	TGCAGTGCTAGTGACACTGAAGCTTTCTTT
TRBJ1-1	TRBV5-4	-	few	14	CASSVQALNTEAFF	TGTGCCAGCAGCGTACAGGCATTGAACACTGAAGCTTTCTTT
TRBJ2-1	TRBV4-3	-	-	14	CASSQDGGFNEQFF	TGCGCCAGCAGCCAAGATGGTGGGTTCAATGAGCAGTTCTTC
TRBJ2-3	TRBV20-1	-	few	17	CSASGGEHLGVTDTQYF	TGCAGTGCTAGCGGCGGCGAACATCTAGGCGTCACAGATACGCAGTATTTT
TRBJ2-1	TRBV20-1	TRBD2	-	16	CSARVAAGDPYNEQFF	TGCAGTGCTAGAGTCGCAGCGGGGGATCCCTACAATGAGCAGTTCTTC
TRBJ2-6	TRBV4-2	-	few	15	CASQGGESGANVLTF	TGTGCCAGCCAGGGGGGTGAATCTGGGGCCAACGTCCTGACTTTC
TRBJ2-5	TRBV5-1	-	few	14	CASSFTGKLETQYF	TGCGCCAGCAGCTTTACAGGGAAATTAGAGACCCAGTACTTC
TRBJ2-3	TRBV28	TRBD1	-	16	CASSLIGGHLPDTQYF	TGTGCCAGCAGTTTGATAGGGGGCCACCTTCCAGATACGCAGTATTTT
TRBJ2-7	TRBV13	TRBD2	-	17	CASSPGTSGQRGEAQYF	TGTGCCAGCAGCCCAGGGACTAGCGGTCAAAGGGGAGAAGCCCAGTACTTC
TRBJ2-2	TRBV29-1	-	-	12	CSAYRGGGELFF	TGCAGCGCCTACAGGGGAGGCGGGGAGCTGTTTTTT
TRBJ2-7	TRBV3-1	-	-	13	CASSRGPTYEQYF	TGTGCCAGCAGCCGCGGACCGACCTACGAGCAGTACTTC
TRBJ1-5	TRBV6-6	-	-	15	CASSSTRDSNQPQHF	TGTGCCAGCAGTTCAACCCGGGACAGCAATCAGCCCCAGCATTTT
TRBJ2-1	TRBV10-3	TRBD1	-	12	CAISGTGETQFF	TGTGCCATCAGCGGAACAGGGGAGACCCAGTTCTTC
TRBJ1-2	TRBV28	TRBD1	few	16	CASSSTHDREGYGYTF	TGTGCCAGCAGTTCCACGCATGACAGGGAAGGGTATGGCTACACCTTC
TRBJ1-6	TRBV11-1	-	few	12	CASSADSSPLHF	TGTGCCAGCAGCGCGGATAGTTCACCCCTCCACTTT
TRBJ1-5	TRBV6-5	-	-	16	CASSYRRGSYNQPQHF	TGTGCCAGCAGTTACCGCAGAGGGTCCTACAATCAGCCCCAGCATTTT
TRBJ1-2	TRBV10-3	TRBD1	-	14	CAIRPGQGAYGYTF	TGTGCCATCAGACCGGGACAGGGGGCCTATGGCTACACCTTC
TRBJ2-7	TRBV27	TRBD1	-	14	CASRRPGQSYEQYF	TGTGCCAGCAGGCGGCCGGGACAGAGTTACGAGCAGTACTTC
TRBJ1-2	TRBV12-3/TRBV12-4	TRBD1	few	17	CASSRYNRDRDNYGYTF	TGTGCCAGCAGTCGTTATAACCGGGACAGAGATAACTATGGCTACACCTTC
TRBJ2-7	TRBV10-3	-	once	13	CAIDTGQGNEQYF	TGTGCCATCGACACGGGTCAGGGCAATGAGCAGTACTTC
TRBJ2-5	TRBV4-2	-	-	15	CASSQSAASQETQYF	TGTGCCAGCAGCCAATCAGCAGCATCCCAAGAGACCCAGTACTTC
TRBJ2-7	TRBV6-2/TRBV6-3	-	few	16	CASRHPTVPRHNEQYF	TGTGCCAGCAGACACCCGACGGTACCCAGACACAATGAGCAGTACTTC
TRBJ1-1	TRBV2	-	-	10	CASTASEAFF	TGTGCCAGCACGGCCAGCGAAGCTTTCTTT
TRBJ1-5	TRBV28	TRBD1	-	16	CASTLTGDYSNQPQHF	TGTGCCAGCACCTTGACAGGGGATTATAGCAATCAGCCCCAGCATTTT
TRBJ1-1	TRBV10-3	-	-	12	CAISESGSRAFF	TGTGCCATCAGTGAGTCGGGGAGTAGGGCTTTCTTT
TRBJ2-7	TRBV7-8	TRBD2	-	19	CASSFGSSWGTSNDYEQYF	TGTGCCAGCAGCTTCGGGTCGTCGTGGGGGACTAGCAACGACTACGAGCAGTACTTC
TRBJ2-5	TRBV9	-	-	13	CASSAQGQETQYF	TGTGCCAGCAGCGCCCAGGGCCAAGAGACCCAGTACTTC
TRBJ2-1	TRBV12-3/TRBV12-4	TRBD2	many	14	CASSERLAVDEQFF	TGTGCCAGCAGCGAACGACTAGCCGTTGATGAGCAGTTCTTC
TRBJ2-1	TRBV6-2/TRBV6-3	TRBD1	many	14	CASSRDRVYNEQFF	TGTGCCAGCAGTCGGGACAGGGTCTACAATGAGCAGTTCTTC
TRBJ2-1	TRBV5-1	TRBD1	few	15	CASNVPGQGGNEQFF	TGCGCCAGCAACGTACCGGGACAGGGGGGCAATGAGCAGTTCTTC
TRBJ1-1	TRBV5-1	-	once	15	CASSFGASRGTEAFF	TGCGCCAGCAGCTTTGGGGCCTCCCGGGGCACTGAAGCTTTCTTT
TRBJ1-2	TRBV6-5	-	-	16	CASSSVDGITRWGYTF	TGTGCCAGCAGTTCCGTAGATGGCATCACCCGGTGGGGCTACACCTTC
TRBJ2-2	TRBV6-1	TRBD1	-	16	CASRRVGTENTGELFF	TGTGCCAGCAGGAGGGTCGGGACAGAAAACACCGGGGAGCTGTTTTTT
TRBJ1-1	TRBV12-3/TRBV12-4	-	-	15	CASSLKTSWGTEAFF	TGTGCCAGCAGTTTGAAGACTTCTTGGGGTACTGAAGCTTTCTTT
TRBJ2-7	TRBV6-2/TRBV6-3	-	-	11	CASSYTDEQYF	TGTGCCAGCAGTTATACCGACGAGCAGTACTTC
TRBJ1-2	TRBV29-1	-	-	11	CSVDPGCGYTF	TGCAGCGTCGACCCCGGGTGTGGCTACACCTTC
TRBJ2-7	TRBV4-3	TRBD2	-	16	CASSQDLASGGNEQYF	TGCGCCAGCAGCCAAGATTTGGCTAGCGGGGGGAACGAGCAGTACTTC
TRBJ1-1	TRBV29-1	-	few	12	CSVQGVRTEAFF	TGCAGCGTTCAAGGGGTTAGGACTGAAGCTTTCTTT
TRBJ2-3	TRBV6-2/TRBV6-3	-	-	12	CASSRVSDTQYF	TGTGCCAGCAGCAGGGTGTCAGATACGCAGTATTTT
TRBJ1-5	TRBV6-1	-	-	14	CASSESGSNQPQHF	TGTGCCAGCAGTGAATCCGGTAGCAATCAGCCCCAGCATTTT
TRBJ1-5	TRBV10-3	-	few	13	CAISEPDSQPQHF	TGTGCCATCAGTGAGCCGGACAGTCAGCCCCAGCATTTT
TRBJ2-3	TRBV12-3/TRBV12-4	TRBD2	-	15	CASSPERGGPQPQYF	TGTGCCAGCAGTCCAGAGCGGGGGGGCCCGCAGCCGCAGTATTTT